This TCR beta chain was captured in a study of cytomegalovirus exposure and HLA in healthy donors. Study in general: Most donors, roughly 82% of 350 to 450 genotyped, fell in the Caucasian-associated ancestry cluster. Study findings and constraints: Reportedly, fewer N-insertions than the approximately 600-donor mean appeared in an Asian-associated ancestry cluster in a later analysis. Highly shared variants forming one cluster were likely a sequencing artifact.

With 60 Vbeta and 13 Jbeta primers, the PCR was carried out. TCRdb's table, derived via immunoSEQ multiplex PCR, lists solely in-frame clones and lacks some. The profile covers tens of thousands of clones, with about two thirds appearing a single time and 9% to 13% taken by the ten largest. The CDR3 extends over 13 amino acids. Germline assignment: CDR1 SQVTM and CDR2 ANQGSEA. Trimming left V 4 bases short and J 2 bases short, with 9 bases between. Comment on this clone: Its antigen is unknown.

The V and J genes are TRBV29-1 and TRBJ2-1, with D possibly TRBD1 on 5 matching bases. Sequencing was done on a sample of PBMCs. This receptor was obtained from a woman aged 35 to 49 in good health and CMV-seropositive. The CDR3 reads CSVGRTTYNEQFF. The DNA for the CDR3 is TGCAGCGTTGGACGGACAACCTACAATGAGCAGTTCTTC.